This T cell receptor (beta chain) was documented in a study of T-cell reconstitution after alpha-beta-depleted transplantation in children (dated by TCRdb to the mid-2010s). Notes on the research overall: The study quantitatively tracked T-cell immune reconstitution after TCRalphabeta/CD19-depleted allogeneic hematopoietic cell transplantation in children using TCR repertoire profiling.

Sample treatment or condition, as interpreted from the label and publication: allogeneic hematopoietic cell transplantation with graft depleted of TCRalphabeta T cells and CD19 B cells. TCRalphabeta/CD19-depleted allogeneic hematopoietic cell grafts were given to the transplant recipients, all of whom were children. Measured from the cysteine to the phenylalanine, the CDR3 is 16 residues long. Solely the CDR3 DNA is kept, with 48 bases framed from the first base. Taken from the germline V gene, the CDR1 and CDR2 loops are SGHAT and FQNNGV. V lost 1 base and J lost 5 bases, and the count of bases not matched to a germline gene is 6. The paper as a whole reports these results and caveats: Hyperexpanded clone frequencies declined over subsequent months; after one year, T-cell counts and TCRbeta diversity were mostly attributed to newly produced T cells. The apparently early recovery of alphabetaT-cell counts about two months after transplant reportedly depended on only several hundred rapidly expanded clones that came from non-depleted graft cells. The high TCRbeta diversity at day 60 in some patients was ascribed to recipient T cells and intrathymic progenitors that had survived conditioning.

Points on this clonotype: Its antigen remains undetermined. No qualities accompany the bases; no much larger clone lies one base away.

Preparation of the library involved PCR. The instrument was an Illumina HiSeq 2500. To normalize quantification of the TCRbeta repertoire, the TCR libraries were built with molecular barcoding that relied on unique molecular identifiers. Clones were called with MiXCR by TCRdb after fastp trimmed the public reads at Q25, and only in-frame beta chains were retained. Each record represents a unique CDR3 protein, reported with the most common genes and DNA among its rows. The sample includes about 580,000 distinct CDR3 sequences, with about 23% observed a single time. 13% to 15% of the sample lies in the top ten.

This TCR derives from a boy in the first two years of life who had a stem cell transplant for acute myeloid leukemia, so the T cells may come from the graft donor. The sequencing used PBMCs, mostly from graft donor cells, collected 360 days after TCRalphabeta/CD19-depleted stem cell transplant. The chain is encoded by TRBV11-2 joined to TRBJ2-7, with 12 bases matching TRBD1. The sequenced DNA: TGTGCCAGCAGCTTAGTTAGGGGACAGGGGGCCCACGAGCAGTACTTC. It encodes CASSLVRGQGAHEQYF. The variable domain in full, with residues beyond the CDR3 obtained from the reference TRBV11-2 and TRBJ2-7 genes, is EAGVAQSPRYKIIEKRQSVAFWCNPISGHATLYWYQQILGQGPKLLIQFQNNGVVDDSQLPKDRFSAERLKGVDSTLKIQPAKLEDSAVYLCASSLVRGQGAHEQYFGPGTRLTVT.